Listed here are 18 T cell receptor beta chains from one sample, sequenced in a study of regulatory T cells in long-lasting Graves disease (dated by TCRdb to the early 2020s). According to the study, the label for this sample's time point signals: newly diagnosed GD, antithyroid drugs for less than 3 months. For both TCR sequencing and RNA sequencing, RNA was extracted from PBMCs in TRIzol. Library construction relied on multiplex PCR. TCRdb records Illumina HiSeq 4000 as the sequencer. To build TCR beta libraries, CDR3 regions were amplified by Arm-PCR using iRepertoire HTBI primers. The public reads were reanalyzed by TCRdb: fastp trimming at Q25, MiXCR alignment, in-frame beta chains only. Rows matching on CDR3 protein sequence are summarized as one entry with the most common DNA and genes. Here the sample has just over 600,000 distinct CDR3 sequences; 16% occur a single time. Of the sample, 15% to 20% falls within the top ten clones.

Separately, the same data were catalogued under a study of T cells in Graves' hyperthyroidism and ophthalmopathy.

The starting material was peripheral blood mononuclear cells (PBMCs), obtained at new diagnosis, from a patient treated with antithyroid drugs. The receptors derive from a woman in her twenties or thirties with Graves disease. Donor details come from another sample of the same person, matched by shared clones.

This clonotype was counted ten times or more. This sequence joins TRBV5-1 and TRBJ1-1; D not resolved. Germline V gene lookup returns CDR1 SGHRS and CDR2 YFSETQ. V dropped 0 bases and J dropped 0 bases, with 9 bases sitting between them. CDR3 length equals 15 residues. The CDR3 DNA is TGCGCCAGCAGCTTGGAAGGCGGAGTGAACACTGAAGCTTTCTTT. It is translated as CASSLEGGVNTEAFF.

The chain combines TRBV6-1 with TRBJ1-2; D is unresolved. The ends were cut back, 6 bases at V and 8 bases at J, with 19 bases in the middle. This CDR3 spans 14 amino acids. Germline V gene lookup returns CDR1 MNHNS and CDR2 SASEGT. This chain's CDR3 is CASSLARNKDGYTF. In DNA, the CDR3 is TGTGCCAGCAGCCTCGCCAGGAATAAGGACGGCTACACCTTC.

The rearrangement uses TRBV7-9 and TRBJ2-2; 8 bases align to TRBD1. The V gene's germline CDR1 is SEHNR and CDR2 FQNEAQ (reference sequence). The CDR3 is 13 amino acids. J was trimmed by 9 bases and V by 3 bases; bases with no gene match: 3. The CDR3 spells CASSLQGARELFF. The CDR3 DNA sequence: TGTGCCAGCAGCTTGCAGGGGGCGAGGGAGCTGTTTTTT.

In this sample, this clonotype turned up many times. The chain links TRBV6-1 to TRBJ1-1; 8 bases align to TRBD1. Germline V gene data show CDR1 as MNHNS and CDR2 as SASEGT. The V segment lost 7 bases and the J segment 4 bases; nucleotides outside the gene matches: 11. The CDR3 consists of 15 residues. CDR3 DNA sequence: TGTGCCAGCACCTCCGCAGGGGGCTCGGCCACTGAAGCTTTCTTT. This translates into CASTSAGGSATEAFF.

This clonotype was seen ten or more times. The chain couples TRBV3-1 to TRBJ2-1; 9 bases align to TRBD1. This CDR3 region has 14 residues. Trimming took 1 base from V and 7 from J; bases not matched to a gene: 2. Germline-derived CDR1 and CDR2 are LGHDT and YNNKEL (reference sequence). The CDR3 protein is CASSQATGGNEQFF. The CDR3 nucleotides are TGTGCCAGCAGCCAAGCGACAGGGGGAAATGAGCAGTTCTTC.

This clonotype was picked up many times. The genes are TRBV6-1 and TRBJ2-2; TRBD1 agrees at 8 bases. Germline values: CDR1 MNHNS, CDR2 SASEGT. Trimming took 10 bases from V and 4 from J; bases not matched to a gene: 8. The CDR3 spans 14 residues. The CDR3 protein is CATSGGRRTGELFF. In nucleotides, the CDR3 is TGTGCCACCTCAGGGGGCCGGCGCACCGGGGAGCTGTTTTTT.

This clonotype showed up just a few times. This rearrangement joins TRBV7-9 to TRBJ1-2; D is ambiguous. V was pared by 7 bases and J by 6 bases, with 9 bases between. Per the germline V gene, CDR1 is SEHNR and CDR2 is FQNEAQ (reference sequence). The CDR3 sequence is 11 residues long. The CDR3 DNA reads TGTGCCAGCACCTCGGAGGATGGCTACACCTTC. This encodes CASTSEDGYTF.

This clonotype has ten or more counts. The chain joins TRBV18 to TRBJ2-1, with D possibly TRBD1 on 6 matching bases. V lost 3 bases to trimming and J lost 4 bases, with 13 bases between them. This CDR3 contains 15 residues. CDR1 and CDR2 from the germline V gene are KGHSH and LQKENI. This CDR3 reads CASSPVRGNYNEQFF. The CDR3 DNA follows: TGTGCCAGCTCACCGGTCAGGGGAAATTACAATGAGCAGTTCTTC.

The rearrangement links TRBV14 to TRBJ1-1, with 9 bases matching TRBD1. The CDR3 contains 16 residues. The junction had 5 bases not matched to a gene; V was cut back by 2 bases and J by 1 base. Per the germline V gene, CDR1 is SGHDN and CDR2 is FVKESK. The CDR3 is CASSQRPGQGNTEAFF. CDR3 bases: TGTGCCAGCAGCCAACGACCGGGACAGGGGAACACTGAAGCTTTCTTT.

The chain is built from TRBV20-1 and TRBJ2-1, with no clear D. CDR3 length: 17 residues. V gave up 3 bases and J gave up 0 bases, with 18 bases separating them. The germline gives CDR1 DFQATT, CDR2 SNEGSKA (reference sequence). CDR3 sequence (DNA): TGCAGTGCTAGCCCTTCGAATCGCCCTCGCTCCTACAATGAGCAGTTCTTC. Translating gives CSASPSNRPRSYNEQFF.

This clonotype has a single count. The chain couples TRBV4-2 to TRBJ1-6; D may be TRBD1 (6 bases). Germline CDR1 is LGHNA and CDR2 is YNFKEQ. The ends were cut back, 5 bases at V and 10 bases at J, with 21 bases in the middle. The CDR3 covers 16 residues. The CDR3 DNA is TGTGCCAGCAGCGAAAGAGGTCCAGGGGCAGGGTCACCCCTCCACTTT. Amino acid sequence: CASSERGPGAGSPLHF.

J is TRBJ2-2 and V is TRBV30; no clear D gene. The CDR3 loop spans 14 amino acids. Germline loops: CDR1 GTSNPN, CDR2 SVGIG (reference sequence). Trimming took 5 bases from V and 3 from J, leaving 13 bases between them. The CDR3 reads CAWYHPLYTGELFF. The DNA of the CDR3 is TGTGCCTGGTACCATCCCCTTTACACCGGGGAGCTGTTTTTT. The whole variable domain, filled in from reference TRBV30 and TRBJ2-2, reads SQTIHQWPATLVQPVGSPLSLECTVEGTSNPNLYWYRQAAGRGLQLLFYSVGIGQISSEVPQNLSASRPQDRQFILSSKKLLLSDSGFYLCAWYHPLYTGELFFGEGSRLTVL.

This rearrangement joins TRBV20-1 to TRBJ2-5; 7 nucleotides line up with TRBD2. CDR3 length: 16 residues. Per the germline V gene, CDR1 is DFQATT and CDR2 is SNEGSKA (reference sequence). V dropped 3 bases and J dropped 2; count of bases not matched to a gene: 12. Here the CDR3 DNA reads TGCAGTGCTAGCCGCGAGTGGGAGGGGTTTCAAGAGACCCAGTACTTC. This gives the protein CSASREWEGFQETQYF.

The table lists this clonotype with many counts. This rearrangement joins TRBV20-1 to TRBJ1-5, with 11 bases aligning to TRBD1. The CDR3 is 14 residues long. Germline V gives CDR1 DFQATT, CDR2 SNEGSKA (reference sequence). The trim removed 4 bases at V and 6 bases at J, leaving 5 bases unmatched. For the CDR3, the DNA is TGCAGTGCTACTACCGGGACAGGGGGTCAGCCCCAGCATTTT. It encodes CSATTGTGGQPQHF.

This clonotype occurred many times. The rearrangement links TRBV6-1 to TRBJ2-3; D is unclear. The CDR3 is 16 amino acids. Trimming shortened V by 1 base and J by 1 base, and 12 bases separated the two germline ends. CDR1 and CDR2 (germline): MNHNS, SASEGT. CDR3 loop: CASSEGGRIGTDTQYF. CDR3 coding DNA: TGTGCCAGCAGTGAAGGAGGCAGGATCGGCACAGATACGCAGTATTTT.

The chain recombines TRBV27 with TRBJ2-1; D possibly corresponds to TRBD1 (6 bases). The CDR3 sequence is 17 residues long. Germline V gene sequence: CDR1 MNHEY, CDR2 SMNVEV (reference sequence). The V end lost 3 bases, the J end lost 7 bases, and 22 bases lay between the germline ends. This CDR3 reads CASSFELAPGQHNEQFF. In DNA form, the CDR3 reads TGTGCCAGCAGTTTCGAATTGGCACCAGGACAGCATAATGAGCAGTTCTTC.

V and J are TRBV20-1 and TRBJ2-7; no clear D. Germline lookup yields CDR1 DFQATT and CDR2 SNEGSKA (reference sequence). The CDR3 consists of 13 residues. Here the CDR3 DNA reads TGCACTAACTTAGACGGAATAACCCACGAGCAGTACTTC. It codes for CTNLDGITHEQYF.

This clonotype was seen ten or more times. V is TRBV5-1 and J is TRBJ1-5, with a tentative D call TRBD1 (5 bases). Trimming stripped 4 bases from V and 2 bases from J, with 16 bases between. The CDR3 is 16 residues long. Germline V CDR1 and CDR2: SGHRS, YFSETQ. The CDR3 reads CASSPGTVGGNQPQHF. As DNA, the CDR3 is TGCGCCAGCAGCCCCGGGACTGTAGGGGGCAATCAGCCCCAGCATTTT.